This T cell receptor (beta chain) was documented in a study of blood T cell repertoires in COVID-19. Background on the study: Spain, Italy and the United States supplied samples that represented acute and convalescent COVID-19. T cells, B-cell-depleted T cells, or PBMCs provided the cDNA or gDNA that served as material.

The authors' processing: For nucleated cells, counts were estimated from reference gene primer amplification. This table comes from immunoSEQ multiplex PCR, and its TCRdb copy is limited to in-frame clones, with some not included. V, J and clone size reflect that table, while D and trimming were determined from the DNA. This sample has around 400,000 clones, with about 90% found just once. Each participant's cohort was designated according to participant-reported clinical history. After removal of 6 bases from V and 3 bases from J, the junction contained 9 bases not matched to a gene. From germline, CDR1 is SGDLS and CDR2 YYNGEE. This CDR3 region has 16 residues.

The chain couples TRBV9 to TRBJ2-1; 10 positions agree with TRBD2. The receptor was isolated from a woman in her thirties who had recovered from COVID-19. The sequenced sample consisted of PBMCs or T cells enriched from blood (not recorded which). The CDR3 loop is CASIPGASGSYNEQFF. CDR3 nucleotides: TGTGCCAGCATACCAGGGGCTAGCGGGAGCTACAATGAGCAGTTCTTC.